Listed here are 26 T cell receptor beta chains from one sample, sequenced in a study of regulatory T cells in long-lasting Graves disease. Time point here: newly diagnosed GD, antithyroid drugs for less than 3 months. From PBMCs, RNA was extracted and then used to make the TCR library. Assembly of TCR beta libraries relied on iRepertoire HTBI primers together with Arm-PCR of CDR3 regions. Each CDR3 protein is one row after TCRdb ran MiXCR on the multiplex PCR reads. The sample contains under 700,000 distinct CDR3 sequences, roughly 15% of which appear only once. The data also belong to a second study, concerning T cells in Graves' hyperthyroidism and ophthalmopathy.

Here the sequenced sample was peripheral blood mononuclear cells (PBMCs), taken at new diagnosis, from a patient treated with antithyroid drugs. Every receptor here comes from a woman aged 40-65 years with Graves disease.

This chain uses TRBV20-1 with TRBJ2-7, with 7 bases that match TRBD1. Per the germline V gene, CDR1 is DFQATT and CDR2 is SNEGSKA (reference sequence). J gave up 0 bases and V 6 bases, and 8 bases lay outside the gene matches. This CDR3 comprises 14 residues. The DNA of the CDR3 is TGCAGTGCCCCTGAGGGGACAGACTCCTACGAGCAGTACTTC. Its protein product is CSAPEGTDSYEQYF.

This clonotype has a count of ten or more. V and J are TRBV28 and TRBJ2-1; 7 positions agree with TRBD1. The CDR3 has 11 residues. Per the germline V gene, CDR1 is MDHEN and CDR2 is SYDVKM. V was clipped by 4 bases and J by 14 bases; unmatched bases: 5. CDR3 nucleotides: TGTGCCAGCAGTTCAGGACAGGAGGAGTTCTTC. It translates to CASSSGQEEFF.

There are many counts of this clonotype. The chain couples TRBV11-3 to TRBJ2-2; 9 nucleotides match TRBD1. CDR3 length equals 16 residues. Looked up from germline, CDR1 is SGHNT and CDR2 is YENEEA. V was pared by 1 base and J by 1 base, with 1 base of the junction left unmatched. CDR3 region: CASSLAGQGNTGELFF. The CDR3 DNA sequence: TGTGCCAGCAGCTTAGCGGGACAGGGGAACACCGGGGAGCTGTTTTTT. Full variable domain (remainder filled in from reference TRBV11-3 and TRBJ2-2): EAGVVQSPRYKIIEKKQPVAFWCNPISGHNTLYWYLQNLGQGPELLIRYENEEAVDDSQLPKDRFSAERLKGVDSTLKIQPAELGDSAVYLCASSLAGQGNTGELFFGEGSRLTVL.

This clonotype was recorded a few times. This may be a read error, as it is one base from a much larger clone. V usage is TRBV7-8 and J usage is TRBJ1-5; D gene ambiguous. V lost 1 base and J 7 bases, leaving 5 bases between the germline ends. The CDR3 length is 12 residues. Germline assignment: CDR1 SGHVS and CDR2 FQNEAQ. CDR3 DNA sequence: TGTGCCAGCAGCTTAGACTACCAGCCCCAGCATTTT. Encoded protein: CASSLDYQPQHF.

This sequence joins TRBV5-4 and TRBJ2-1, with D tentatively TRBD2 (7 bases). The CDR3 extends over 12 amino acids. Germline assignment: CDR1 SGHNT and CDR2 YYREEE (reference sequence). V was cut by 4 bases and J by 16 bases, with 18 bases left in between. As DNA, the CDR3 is TGTGCCAGCAGCGACATCGGGGGGCCTCGATTCTTC. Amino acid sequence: CASSDIGGPRFF.

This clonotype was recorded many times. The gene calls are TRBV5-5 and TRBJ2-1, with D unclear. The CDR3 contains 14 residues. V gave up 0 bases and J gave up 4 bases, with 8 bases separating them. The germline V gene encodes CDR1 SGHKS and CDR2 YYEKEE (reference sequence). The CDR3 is CASSLGQYYNEQFF. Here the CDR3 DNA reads TGTGCCAGCAGCTTGGGGCAGTATTACAATGAGCAGTTCTTC. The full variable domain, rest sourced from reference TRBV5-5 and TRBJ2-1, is DAGVTQSPTHLIKTRGQQVTLRCSPISGHKSVSWYQQVLGQGPQFIFQYYEKEERGRGNFPDRFSARQFPNYSSELNVNALLLGDSALYLCASSLGQYYNEQFFGPGTRLTVL.

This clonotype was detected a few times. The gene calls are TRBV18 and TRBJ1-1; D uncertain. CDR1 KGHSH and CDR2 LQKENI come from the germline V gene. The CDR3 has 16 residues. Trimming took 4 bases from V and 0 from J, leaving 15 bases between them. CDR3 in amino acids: CASSLSTVPMNTEAFF. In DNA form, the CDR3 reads TGTGCCAGCTCACTCTCAACGGTGCCCATGAACACTGAAGCTTTCTTT.

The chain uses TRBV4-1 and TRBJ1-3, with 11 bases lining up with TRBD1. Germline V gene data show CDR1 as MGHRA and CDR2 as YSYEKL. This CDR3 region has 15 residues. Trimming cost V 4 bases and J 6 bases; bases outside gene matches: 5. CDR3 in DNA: TGCGCCAGCAGCCCACCGGGACAGGGGGAAAACACCATATATTTT. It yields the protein CASSPPGQGENTIYF.

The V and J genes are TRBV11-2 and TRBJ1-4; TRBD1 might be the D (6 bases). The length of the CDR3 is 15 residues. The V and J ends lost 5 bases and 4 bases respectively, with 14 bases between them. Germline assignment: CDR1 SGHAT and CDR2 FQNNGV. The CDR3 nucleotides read TGTGCCAGCAGCCCTATCGGGACACTTAATGAAAAACTGTTTTTT. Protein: CASSPIGTLNEKLFF.

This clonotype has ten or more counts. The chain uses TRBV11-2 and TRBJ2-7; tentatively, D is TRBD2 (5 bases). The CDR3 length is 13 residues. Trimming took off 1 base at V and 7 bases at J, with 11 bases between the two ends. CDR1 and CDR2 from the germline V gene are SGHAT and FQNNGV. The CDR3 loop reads CASSLVWTSEQYF. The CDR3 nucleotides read TGTGCCAGCAGCTTAGTCTGGACTTCTGAGCAGTACTTC.

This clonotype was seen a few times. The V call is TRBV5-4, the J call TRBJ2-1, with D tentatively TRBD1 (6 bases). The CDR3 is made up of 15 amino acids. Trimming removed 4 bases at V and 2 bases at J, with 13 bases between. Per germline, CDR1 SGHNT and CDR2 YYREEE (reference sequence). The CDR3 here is CASSGPDSPYNEQFF. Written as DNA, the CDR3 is TGTGCCAGCAGCGGCCCGGACAGCCCCTACAATGAGCAGTTCTTC.

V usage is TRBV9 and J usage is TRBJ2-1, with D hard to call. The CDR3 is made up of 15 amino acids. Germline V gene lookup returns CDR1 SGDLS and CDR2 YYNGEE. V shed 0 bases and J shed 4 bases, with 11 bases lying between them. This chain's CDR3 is CASSVESGQYNEQFF. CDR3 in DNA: TGTGCCAGCAGCGTAGAGTCTGGGCAGTACAATGAGCAGTTCTTC.

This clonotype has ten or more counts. CDR3 amino acids: CASSLWGSGAGPYEQYF. DNA of the CDR3: TGTGCCAGCAGTTTATGGGGTAGCGGGGCGGGGCCCTACGAGCAGTACTTC. This chain uses TRBV12-3 or TRBV12-4 with TRBJ2-7; 8 bases align to TRBD2. The CDR3 has 17 amino acids. V was clipped by 2 bases and J by 2 bases; unmatched bases: 11.

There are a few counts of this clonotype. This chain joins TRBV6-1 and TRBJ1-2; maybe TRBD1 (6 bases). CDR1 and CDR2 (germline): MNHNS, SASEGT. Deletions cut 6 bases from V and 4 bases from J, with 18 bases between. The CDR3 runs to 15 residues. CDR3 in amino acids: CASRTPGGGPYGYTF. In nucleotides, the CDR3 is TGTGCCAGCAGGACCCCGGGGGGCGGTCCCTATGGCTACACCTTC.

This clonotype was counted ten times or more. The CDR3 is CASSHTQNRGMSYTF. For the CDR3, the DNA is TGTGCCAGCAGCCACACTCAAAACAGGGGAATGAGCTACACCTTC. The chain couples TRBV28 to TRBJ1-2, with 7 bases matching TRBD1. The trim removed 6 bases at V and 9 bases at J, leaving 16 bases unmatched. CDR3 length: 15 amino acids. Germline V gene data show CDR1 as MDHEN and CDR2 as SYDVKM.

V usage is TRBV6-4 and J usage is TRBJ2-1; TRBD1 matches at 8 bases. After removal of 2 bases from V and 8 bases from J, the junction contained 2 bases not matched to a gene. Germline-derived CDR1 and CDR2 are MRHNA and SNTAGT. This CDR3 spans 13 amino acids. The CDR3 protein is CASSDAGGDEQFF. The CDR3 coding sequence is TGTGCCAGCAGTGACGCAGGGGGCGATGAGCAGTTCTTC.

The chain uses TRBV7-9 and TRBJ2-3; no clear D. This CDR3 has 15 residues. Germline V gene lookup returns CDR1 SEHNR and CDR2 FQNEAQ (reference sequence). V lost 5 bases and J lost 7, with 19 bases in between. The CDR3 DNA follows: TGTGCCAGCAGCGCCCAGTCCTCGGATTCTTATACGCAGTATTTT. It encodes CASSAQSSDSYTQYF.

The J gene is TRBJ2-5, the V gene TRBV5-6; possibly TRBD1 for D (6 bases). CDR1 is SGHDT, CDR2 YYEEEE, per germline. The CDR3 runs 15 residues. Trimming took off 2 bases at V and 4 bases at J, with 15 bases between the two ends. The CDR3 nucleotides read TGTGCCAGCAGCTTAGGAACTAACAGGGCAGAGACCCAGTACTTC. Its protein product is CASSLGTNRAETQYF.

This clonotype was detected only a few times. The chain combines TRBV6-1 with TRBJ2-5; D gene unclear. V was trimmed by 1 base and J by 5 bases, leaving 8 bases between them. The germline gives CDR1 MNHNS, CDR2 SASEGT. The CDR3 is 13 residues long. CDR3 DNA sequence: TGTGCCAGCAGTGAAGGGCTAAGGGAGACCCAGTACTTC. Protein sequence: CASSEGLRETQYF.

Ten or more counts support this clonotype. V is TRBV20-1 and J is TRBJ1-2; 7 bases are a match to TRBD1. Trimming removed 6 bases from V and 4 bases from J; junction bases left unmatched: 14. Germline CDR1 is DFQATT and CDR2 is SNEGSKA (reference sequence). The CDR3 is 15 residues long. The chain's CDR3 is CSASTFDRDSYGYTF. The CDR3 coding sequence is TGCAGTGCCTCCACCTTTGACCGGGACAGCTATGGCTACACCTTC.

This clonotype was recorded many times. The CDR3 here is CASSLEQGYGTQYF. The CDR3 DNA is TGTGCCAGCAGTTTAGAACAGGGGTATGGGACCCAGTACTTC. The chain joins TRBV27 to TRBJ2-5; TRBD1 matches at 7 bases. The CDR3 length is 14 residues. After removal of 2 bases from V and 7 bases from J, the junction contained 7 bases not matched to a gene. The V gene's germline CDR1 is MNHEY and CDR2 SMNVEV (reference sequence).

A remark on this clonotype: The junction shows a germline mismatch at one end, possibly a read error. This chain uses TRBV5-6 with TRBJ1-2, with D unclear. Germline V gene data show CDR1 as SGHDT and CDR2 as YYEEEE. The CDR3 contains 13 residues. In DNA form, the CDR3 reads TGTGCCAGCAGCTGGACTGACACAACCCCACCCTCCTTC. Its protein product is CASSWTDTTPPSF.

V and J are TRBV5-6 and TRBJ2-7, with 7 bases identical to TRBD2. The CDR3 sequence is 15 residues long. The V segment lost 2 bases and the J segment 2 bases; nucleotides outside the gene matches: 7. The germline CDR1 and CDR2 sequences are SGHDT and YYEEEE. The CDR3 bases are TGTGCCAGCAGCTTCACGGCGGGGGTTCCCTACGAGCAGTACTTC. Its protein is CASSFTAGVPYEQYF.

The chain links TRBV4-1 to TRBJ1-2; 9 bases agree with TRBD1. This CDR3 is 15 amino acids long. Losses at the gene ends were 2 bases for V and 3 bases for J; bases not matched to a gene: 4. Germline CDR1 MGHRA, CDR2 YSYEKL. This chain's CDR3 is CASSQPGQGDYGYTF. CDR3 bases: TGCGCCAGCAGCCAACCGGGACAGGGCGACTATGGCTACACCTTC.

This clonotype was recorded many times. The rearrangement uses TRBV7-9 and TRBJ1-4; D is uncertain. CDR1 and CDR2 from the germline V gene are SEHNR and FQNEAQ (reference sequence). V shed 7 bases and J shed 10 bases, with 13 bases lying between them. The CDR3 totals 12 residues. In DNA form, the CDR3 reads TGTGCCAGCACATCTGTGGAGGGAAAACTGTTTTTT. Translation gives CASTSVEGKLFF.

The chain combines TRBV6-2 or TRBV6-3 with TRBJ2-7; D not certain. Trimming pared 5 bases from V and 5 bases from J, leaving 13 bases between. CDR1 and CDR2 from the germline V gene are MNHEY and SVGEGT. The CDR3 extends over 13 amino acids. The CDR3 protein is CASSEVRRDEQYF. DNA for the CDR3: TGTGCCAGCAGTGAAGTTCGCAGAGACGAGCAGTACTTC.